This T cell receptor beta chain was recorded in a study of blood T cell repertoires in COVID-19. Study-wide background: Researchers got acute and convalescent COVID-19 samples from the United States, Italy and Spain. Nucleic acid was either cDNA or gDNA, and it came from T cells, B-cell-depleted T cells, or PBMCs.

The CDR3 consists of 13 residues. V lost 0 bases and J 4 bases, leaving 6 bases between the germline ends. Germline V lookup: CDR1 LGHDT, CDR2 YNNKEL (reference sequence). In the original workflow: Amplification of reference gene primers provided the estimated nucleated cell counts. Sequencing was performed with immunoSEQ multiplex PCR; in TCRdb, only in-frame clones are kept and a portion is missing. V, J and clone size reflect that table, while D and trimming were determined from the DNA. The repertoire holds fewer than 150,000 clones, with around 85% as singletons. This clone was seen more than once but under ten times.

The chain uses TRBV3-1 (or the pseudogene TRBV3-2) and TRBJ1-2; D ambiguous. Sequencing was done on a sample of peripheral blood. The TCR sequence derives from a man over 45 with acute or convalescent COVID-19. The CDR3 region is CASSQDPLYGYTF. The CDR3 nucleotides are TGTGCCAGCAGCCAAGACCCTCTCTATGGCTACACCTTC.